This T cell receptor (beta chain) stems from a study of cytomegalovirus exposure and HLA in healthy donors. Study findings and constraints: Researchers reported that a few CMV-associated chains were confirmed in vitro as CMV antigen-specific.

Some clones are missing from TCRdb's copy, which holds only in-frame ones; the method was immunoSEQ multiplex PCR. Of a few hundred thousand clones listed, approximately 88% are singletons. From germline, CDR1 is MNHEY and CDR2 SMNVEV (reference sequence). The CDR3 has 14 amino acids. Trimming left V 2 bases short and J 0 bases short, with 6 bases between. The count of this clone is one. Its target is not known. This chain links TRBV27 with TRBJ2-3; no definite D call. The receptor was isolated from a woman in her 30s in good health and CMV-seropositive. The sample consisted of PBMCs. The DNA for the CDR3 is TGTGCCAGCAGTTTAGAGCGAAGCACAGATACGCAGTATTTT. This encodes CASSLERSTDTQYF.